This entry describes one T cell receptor (beta chain). Its specificity is not known. The entry originates in a study of T cells in Graves' hyperthyroidism and ophthalmopathy. Study in general: Peripheral blood draws took place at initial diagnosis, ahead of any treatment. Points from the study as a whole: The authors' 13 V-J model separated ophthalmopathy from stable hyperthyroidism. Researchers found most expanded thyroid clonotypes above 0.001 in blood as well.

TCR beta CDR3 regions were amplified from RNA. The TCR CDR3 first-round RT-PCR relied on the HTBI primer set. TCRdb called the multiplex PCR reads again in MiXCR, with one record for every CDR3 protein. The sample has hundreds of thousands of distinct CDR3 sequences, approximately 15% seen once. V dropped 10 bases and J dropped 6; count of bases not matched to a gene: 6. Germline values: CDR1 SNHLY, CDR2 FYNNEI. The CDR3 consists of 14 residues. The sequenced material came from blood. This receptor was obtained from a man in his late teens or twenties with Graves' ophthalmopathy. The chain has TRBV2 and TRBJ2-1; TRBD2 matches 13 bases. The CDR3 nucleotides read TGTGCCACAACTAGCGGGGGGGCGGGCAATGAGCAGTTCTTC. It encodes CATTSGGAGNEQFF. The full variable domain, completed using reference TRBV2 and TRBJ2-1, is EPEVTQTPSHQVTQMGQEVILRCVPISNHLYFYWYRQILGQKVEFLVSFYNNEISEKSEIFDDQFSVERPDGSNFTLKIRSTKLEDSAMYFCATTSGGAGNEQFFGPGTRLTVL.